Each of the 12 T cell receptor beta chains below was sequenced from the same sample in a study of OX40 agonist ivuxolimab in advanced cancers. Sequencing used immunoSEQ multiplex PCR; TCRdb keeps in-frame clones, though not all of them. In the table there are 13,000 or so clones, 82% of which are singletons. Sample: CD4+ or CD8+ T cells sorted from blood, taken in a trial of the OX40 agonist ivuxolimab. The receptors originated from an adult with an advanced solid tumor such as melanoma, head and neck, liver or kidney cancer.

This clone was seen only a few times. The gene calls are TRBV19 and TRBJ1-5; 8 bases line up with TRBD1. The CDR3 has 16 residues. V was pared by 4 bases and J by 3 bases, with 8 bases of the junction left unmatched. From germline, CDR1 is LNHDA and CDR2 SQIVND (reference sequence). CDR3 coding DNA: TGTGCCAGTAGTACGCCCCGGGACAGGTACAATCAGCCCCAGCATTTT. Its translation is CASSTPRDRYNQPQHF.

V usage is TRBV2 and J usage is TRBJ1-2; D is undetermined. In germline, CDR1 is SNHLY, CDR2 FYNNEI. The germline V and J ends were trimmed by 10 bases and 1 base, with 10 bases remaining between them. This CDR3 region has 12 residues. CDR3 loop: CAIPTDNYGYTF. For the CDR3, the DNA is TGTGCCATACCGACGGATAACTATGGCTACACCTTC.

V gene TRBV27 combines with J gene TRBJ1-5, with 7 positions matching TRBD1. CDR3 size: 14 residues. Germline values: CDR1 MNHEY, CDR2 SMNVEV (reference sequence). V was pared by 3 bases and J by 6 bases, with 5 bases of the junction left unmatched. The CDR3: CASSLQGVAQPQHF. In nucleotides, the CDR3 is TGTGCCAGCAGTTTGCAGGGGGTGGCTCAGCCCCAGCATTTT.

The CDR3 region has the DNA TGTGCCAGTAGTCCCGAGGGGGGGCGTTTCTATGGCTACACCTTC. Its protein product is CASSPEGGRFYGYTF. This chain links TRBV19 with TRBJ1-2; D perhaps matches TRBD1 (6 bases). Deletions cut 5 bases from V and 4 bases from J, with 17 bases between. Germline CDR1 reads LNHDA; CDR2 reads SQIVND (reference sequence). The CDR3 contains 15 residues.

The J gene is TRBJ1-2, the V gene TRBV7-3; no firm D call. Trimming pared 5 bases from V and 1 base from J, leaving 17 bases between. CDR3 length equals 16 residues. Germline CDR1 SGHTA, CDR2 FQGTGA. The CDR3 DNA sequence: TGTGCCAGCAGCCCATTCGGCGGGGATATTAACTATGGCTACACCTTC. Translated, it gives CASSPFGGDINYGYTF.

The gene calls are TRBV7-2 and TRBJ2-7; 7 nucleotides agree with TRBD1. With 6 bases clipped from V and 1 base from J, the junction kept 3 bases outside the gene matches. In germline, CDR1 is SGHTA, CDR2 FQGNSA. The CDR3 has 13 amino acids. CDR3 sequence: CASRWTGSYEQYF. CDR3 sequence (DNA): TGTGCCAGCAGATGGACAGGATCCTACGAGCAGTACTTC.

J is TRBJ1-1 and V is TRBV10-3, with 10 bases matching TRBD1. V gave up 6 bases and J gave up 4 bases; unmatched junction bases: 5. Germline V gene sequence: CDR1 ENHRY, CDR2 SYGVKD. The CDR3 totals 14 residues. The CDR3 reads CAIRTGTGVTEAFF. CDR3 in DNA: TGTGCCATCAGAACCGGGACAGGGGTCACTGAAGCTTTCTTT.

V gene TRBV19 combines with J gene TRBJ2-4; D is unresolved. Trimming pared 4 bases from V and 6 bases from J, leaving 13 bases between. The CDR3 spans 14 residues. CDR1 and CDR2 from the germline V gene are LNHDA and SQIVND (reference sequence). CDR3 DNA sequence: TGTGCCAGTAGTAAAGGTGGGCACCTAAACATTCAGTACTTC. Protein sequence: CASSKGGHLNIQYF.

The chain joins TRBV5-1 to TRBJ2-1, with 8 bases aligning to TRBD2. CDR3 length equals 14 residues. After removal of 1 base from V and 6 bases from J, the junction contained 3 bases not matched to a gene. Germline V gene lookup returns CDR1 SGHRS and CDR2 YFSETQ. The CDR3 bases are TGCGCCAGCAGCTTGCGCCTAGCGGGCAATGAGCAGTTCTTC. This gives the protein CASSLRLAGNEQFF. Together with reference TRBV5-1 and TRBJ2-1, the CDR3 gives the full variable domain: KAGVTQTPRYLIKTRGQQVTLSCSPISGHRSVSWYQQTPGQGLQFLFEYFSETQRNKGNFPGRFSGRQFSNSRSEMNVSTLELGDSALYLCASSLRLAGNEQFFGPGTRLTVL.

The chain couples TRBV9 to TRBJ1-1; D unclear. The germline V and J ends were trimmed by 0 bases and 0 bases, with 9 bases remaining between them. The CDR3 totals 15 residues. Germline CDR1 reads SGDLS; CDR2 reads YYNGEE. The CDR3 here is CASSVGSQLNTEAFF. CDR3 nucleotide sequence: TGTGCCAGCAGCGTAGGAAGTCAGCTGAACACTGAAGCTTTCTTT.

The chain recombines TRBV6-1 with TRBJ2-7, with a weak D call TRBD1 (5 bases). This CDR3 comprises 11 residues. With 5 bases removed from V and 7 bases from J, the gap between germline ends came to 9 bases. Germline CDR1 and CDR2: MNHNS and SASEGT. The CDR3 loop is CASSSRVEQYF. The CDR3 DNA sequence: TGTGCCAGCAGTTCCAGGGTGGAGCAGTACTTC.

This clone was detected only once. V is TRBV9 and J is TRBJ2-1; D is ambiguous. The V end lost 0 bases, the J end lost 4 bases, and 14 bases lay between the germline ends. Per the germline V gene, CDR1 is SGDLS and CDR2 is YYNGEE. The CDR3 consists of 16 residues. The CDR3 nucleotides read TGTGCCAGCAGCGTAGGTGTGGGAAAGGGTTACAATGAGCAGTTCTTC. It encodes CASSVGVGKGYNEQFF.